Described below is a single T cell receptor beta chain sequence and its context. Its antigen has not been determined. No base qualities exist here, and no much larger clone lies one base off it. The entry originates in a study of cytomegalovirus exposure and HLA in healthy donors (dated by TCRdb to the late 2010s). Concerning the study at large: An earlier analysis of some 550 of the donors reported roughly 270 Gb of sequence data and some 120 million unique TCR beta sequences from some 180 million T cells. Because of strong linkage in the cohort, roughly five DR-DQ haplotypes were treated as single units for association and clustering. To predict cytomegalovirus infection status, the study combined high-throughput TCR immunosequencing, statistical association of individual TCRs with disease status, and machine learning. To decide whether each TCR beta V gene segment behaved as functional or pseudogenic, an earlier analysis of fewer than 750 of the donors relied on high-throughput TCR beta sequencing. Across 398 genotyped donors of the cohort, an average of roughly 250,000 unique TCR beta nucleotide sequences per donor were sequenced, and approximately 19% of those sequences were non-productive. In a later analysis, previously published TCR beta repertoires from 666 donors were re-analyzed and high-resolution HLA genotyping was added so that TCR occurrence patterns could be studied. A later genetic analysis took genome-wide SNP genotypes for about three fifths of the 666 donors and used that subset as a discovery cohort. Every discovery cohort repertoire had been produced on one sequencing platform. The study aimed to test whether signatures of past pathogen exposure could be identified by cataloging public T cell receptors. The later analysis used no new phenotypic data to find candidate immune exposures, relying instead on TCR beta sequences and their occurrence across donors. The genetic ancestry cluster associated with self-reported Caucasian donors included about 84% of the 300 to 450 genotyped donors. Along with the approximately 620-subject first cohort, a separate validation cohort of over a hundred different subjects was used. The number of typed donors differed by locus: about 620-640 for A, B, C, DRB1 and DQB1; approximately 520 for DQA1; 606 for DPA1; and around 450 for DPB1. An early release covering just under 650 HLA-typed donors comprised approximately 300 gigabases of sequencing data and around 86 million unique TCR sequences. Using immunosequencing, the study profiled T cell repertoires from fewer than 700 subjects and related those repertoires to cytomegalovirus serostatus. Donor age, sex, ethnicity and CMV serostatus were compiled together with the repertoire data. Class I and class II HLA loci were covered by the typing at four-digit resolution.

The library was produced with the immunoSEQ multiplex PCR assay. The multiplex PCR relied on a mix of 60 forward primers for TCR Vbeta segments and 13 reverse primers for TCR Jbeta segments. The CDR3 region of rearranged TCR beta genes was amplified from genomic DNA with a multiplex PCR assay. The amplified TCR beta libraries were sequenced on the Illumina HiSeq System as 87-base-pair reads. As for the original processing: A later analysis counted about 82 million unique TCR beta chains across the 640 or so repertoires, and 10 million to 11 million of these chains were shared by at least two donors. Raw reads were error-corrected and collapsed into unique sequences with a nearest-neighbor algorithm that merged closely related sequences to remove PCR and sequencing errors. CDR3 sequences were aligned to IMGT reference sequences to assign V, D and J gene segments. Each retained sequence needed at least a six-nucleotide match to both a V gene segment and a J gene segment. A rearrangement was called productive if the CDR3 had no stop codons and remained in frame with V and J, and every other rearrangement was called non-productive. Following IMGT convention, CDR3 was defined as the stretch from the second conserved V-encoded cysteine up to the conserved J-encoded phenylalanine. The earlier analysis of around 640 of the donors excluded sequences that lacked an unambiguous match to a single V gene segment. An earlier analysis of several hundred of the donors classified V segments as functional when productive rearrangements were above 56.7% and as segregating when the standard deviation between donors was above 5%. A statistical classification framework was built to diagnose cytomegalovirus status from the catalog of TCR beta chain sequences. In a later analysis, TCR nucleotide sequences were compared against IMGT/GENE-DB human TR gene sequences so that V and J genes could be assigned. The TCRdist pipeline was used in a later analysis to assign CDR3 sequences and most-parsimonious VDJ recombination scenarios. In a later analysis, each TCR beta chain was defined by its CDR3 amino acid sequence together with its V-gene family, and reads lacking a unique V-gene family were excluded. To address suspected cross-contamination and a sequencing artifact, a later analysis removed 592 highly shared, low-generation-probability nucleotide sequences. In a later analysis, a clonal expansion index for each public chain was calculated from normalized within-repertoire ranks of inferred template counts. In a later analysis, generation probabilities were computed using a VDJ recombination model fitted to out-of-frame rearrangements, and the results were checked against IGoR. In a later analysis, hypergeometric tests were used to score TCR-TCR, TCR-HLA and TCR-CMV co-occurrence, with a repertoire-size bias correction applied to TCR pairs. A later analysis estimated false discovery rates by permuting HLA or CMV assignments 20 times. A later analysis grouped co-occurring TCRs with DBSCAN, adding TCRdist sequence similarity when clustering within HLA-allele-positive subsets. Repertoires with fewer than 30,000 or more than 120,000 public chains, plus five repertoires with anomalous nucleotide sharing, were excluded from co-occurrence clustering. TCRdb obtained this table from immuneACCESS and retained in-frame rearrangements with V and J assigned. These tables miss some clones; where compared with another copy, unresolved V genes account for less than half of the shortfall, and the remainder is unexplained. That table gives V, J and clone size, and the DNA gave D and trimming. The sample table shows about 70,000 clones, and 60% to 80% are seen once. The ten largest clones represent about 3% of the sample.

In total, just over 650 healthy bone marrow donors made up the cohort. At the time of sampling, all cohort members were nominally healthy, though unrecorded immune exposures were likely present. The donor was CMV seronegative and was included in the group of a few hundred seronegative cohort members. Each donor provided a peripheral blood sample, and peripheral blood mononuclear cells were used for TCR beta sequencing. The Qiagen DNeasy Blood Extraction Kit was used to extract genomic DNA from the blood cell samples. Overall study results and their limits: When HLA alleles, especially DR and DQ, strongly co-occurred, TCR associations were difficult to assign to individual alleles. A cluster of highly shared sequence variants was judged likely to represent a technical artifact of the sequencing pipeline. The cohort was sequenced for TCR beta chains only, and without alpha or paired-chain data the features that could be detected were limited. In a later analysis, most CMV-associated TCR beta chains were found to appear HLA-restricted, with HLA associations seemingly driven largely by CMV exposure. V-gene and J-gene trimming of TCR beta chains was associated with a missense DCLRE1C variant in a later genetic analysis, and the association was replicated in an independent cohort. The earlier analysis of some 540 of the donors excluded some 15 rarely observed V segments, including chromosome 9 orphons, because counts were too low. Presence/absence analyses assumed roughly uniform sequencing depth across donors, an assumption that may not hold. In vitro tests confirmed that a few of the cytomegalovirus-associated TCR beta chains recognize cytomegalovirus antigens. Compared with equally common non-associated chains, HLA-associated TCR beta chains in a later analysis were more clonally expanded and had lower generation probabilities. The only immune exposure information available for the cohort was CMV serostatus. Specific HLA alleles were associated with 18,000 or so TCR beta sequences at a false discovery rate of 0.05 in a later analysis. Because some donors lacked HLA typing at each locus, the association tests relied only on the typed subset. In a later analysis, the rate of TCR association differed among HLA loci, with DRB1 alleles having the most associated TCRs and HLA-C alleles having the fewest. A further reported finding was that TCR beta sequences accurately predicted the HLA-A and HLA-B alleles for most subjects in the first cohort. Most TCR sequences were seen in very few donors, while some public TCRs were found in many individuals. A later analysis reported that several top co-occurrence clusters appeared linked to parvovirus B19, influenza, CMV and Epstein-Barr virus. Broadly in line with IMGT annotations, most TCR beta V segments showed up in productive rearrangements about 87% or about 30% of the time in an earlier analysis of approximately 600 of the donors. Cytomegalovirus status was reported to be diagnosed by the classifier with high specificity and sensitivity in both the original and validation cohorts. The study gave a list of some 150 TCR beta chains associated with cytomegalovirus. Correlated functional status among segregating V segments might reflect linkage disequilibrium, but an unknown experimental factor could not be ruled out. The authors suggested that the approach could potentially be extended to other disease states and immunological phenotypes. A later genetic analysis reported fewer N-insertions in productive TCRs among donors in an Asian-associated ancestry cluster than the approximately 670-donor mean.

Sequenced sample: PBMCs. The TCR comes from a man aged 30 to 45 in good health and CMV-seronegative.

The CDR3 in this case is CASSLERGTDTQYF. In nucleotide form, the sequence is TGTGCCAGCAGCTTAGAGAGGGGCACAGATACGCAGTATTTT. The chain joins TRBV11-2 to TRBJ2-3; perhaps TRBD2 is the D gene, with 5 bases matching. A distance of 5 bases separates the germline ends of V and J, which lose 0 bases and 1 base respectively. The germline V gene provides CDR1 SGHAT and CDR2 FQNNGV. The CDR3 holds 14 amino acids from the cysteine to the phenylalanine. Only the CDR3 region is kept as DNA, spanning 42 bases read in frame from base 1. The CDR3 plus the reference TRBV11-2 and TRBJ2-3 genes for the other parts give the full variable domain: EAGVAQSPRYKIIEKRQSVAFWCNPISGHATLYWYQQILGQGPKLLIQFQNNGVVDDSQLPKDRFSAERLKGVDSTLKIQPAKLEDSAVYLCASSLERGTDTQYFGPGTRLTVL.